Presented here are 10 T cell receptor beta chains from one specimen sequenced in a study of blood T cell repertoires in COVID-19. The method was immunoSEQ multiplex PCR; TCRdb's version includes in-frame clones alone and lacks a portion of them. This repertoire shows roughly 240,000 clones, around 87% found once; its top ten account for 3.6%. The sample taken for sequencing was peripheral blood. Receptors were obtained from a young man with active or convalescent COVID-19.

The chain joins TRBV7-6 to TRBJ2-3; D uncertain. V was cut by 5 bases and J by 1 base, with 10 bases left in between. Germline CDR1 and CDR2: SGHVS and FNYEAQ. The CDR3 contains 14 residues. CDR3 DNA: TGTGCCAGCAGCCTCATGAGTGGCACAGATACGCAGTATTTT. Encoded protein: CASSLMSGTDTQYF. The whole variable domain, remainder taken from reference TRBV7-6 and TRBJ2-3, is GAGVSQSPRYKVTKRGQDVALRCDPISGHVSLYWYRQALGQGPEFLTYFNYEAQQDKSGLPNDRFSAERPEGSISTLTIQRTEQRDSAMYRCASSLMSGTDTQYFGPGTRLTVL.

This chain connects TRBV9 to TRBJ2-7; TRBD2 matches at 11 bases. The CDR3 sequence is 15 residues long. Per the germline V gene, CDR1 is SGDLS and CDR2 is YYNGEE. J was trimmed by 2 bases and V by 3 bases; bases with no gene match: 4. The CDR3 reads CASSEGLADTYEQYF. The CDR3 DNA follows: TGTGCCAGCAGCGAGGGACTAGCGGACACCTACGAGCAGTACTTC.

This clone was picked up one time. J is TRBJ2-2 and V is TRBV13; 7 bases match TRBD1. Germline CDR1 reads PRHDT; CDR2 reads FYEKMQ (reference sequence). The CDR3 covers 14 residues. V shed 0 bases and J 5 bases; nucleotides not matched to a gene: 0. DNA for the CDR3: TGTGCCAGCAGCTTAGGGGGACAGACCGGGGAGCTGTTTTTT. Its translation: CASSLGGQTGELFF.

The genes are TRBV3-1 (or the pseudogene TRBV3-2) and TRBJ1-3; D is unclear. The CDR3 contains 15 residues. Between the trimmed V and J ends, which lost 4 bases and 1 base, there was a span of 11 bases. CDR1 and CDR2 from the germline V gene are LGHDT and YNNKEL (reference sequence). CDR3 region: CASSLPRESGNTIYF. The CDR3 coding sequence is TGTGCCAGCAGCCTCCCCCGGGAGTCTGGAAACACCATATATTTT.

The chain combines TRBV3-1 (or the pseudogene TRBV3-2) with TRBJ1-3; D is perhaps TRBD1 (5 bases). This CDR3 is built from 14 residues. Trimming stripped 3 bases from V and 4 bases from J, with 10 bases between. CDR1 is LGHDT and CDR2 is YNNKEL in the germline V gene (reference sequence). CDR3 residues: CASSQGGRGNTIYF. The CDR3 coding sequence is TGTGCCAGCAGCCAGGGGGGTAGGGGAAACACCATATATTTT.

This chain uses TRBV5-1 with TRBJ2-5, with 8 bases that match TRBD1. The trim removed 4 bases at V and 5 bases at J, leaving 7 bases unmatched. Germline CDR1 SGHRS, CDR2 YFSETQ. The CDR3 contains 14 residues. The CDR3: CASSAGQGLETQYF. CDR3 DNA: TGCGCCAGCAGCGCAGGACAGGGATTGGAGACCCAGTACTTC.

This chain links TRBV30 with TRBJ2-7, with a possible D match to TRBD1 (6 bases). The CDR3 totals 12 residues. Trimming shortened V by 8 bases and J by 4 bases, and 15 bases separated the two germline ends. Germline V gene lookup returns CDR1 GTSNPN and CDR2 SVGIG (reference sequence). The CDR3 here is CAMQQGFYEQYF. CDR3 sequence (DNA): TGTGCCATGCAACAGGGATTTTACGAGCAGTACTTC.

A few counts support this clone. The rearrangement joins TRBV29-1 to TRBJ1-4; no firm D call. Germline V gene data show CDR1 as SQVTM and CDR2 as ANQGSEA. This CDR3 is 12 amino acids long. V was cut by 4 bases and J by 8 bases, with 11 bases left in between. Here the CDR3 DNA reads TGCAGCGTTGTATTCCCCTCGGAAAAACTGTTTTTT. Amino acids: CSVVFPSEKLFF. The full variable domain, completed using reference TRBV29-1 and TRBJ1-4, is SAVISQKPSRDICQRGTSLTIQCQVDSQVTMMFWYRQQPGQSLTLIATANQGSEATYESGFVIDKFPISRPNLTFSTLTVSNMSPEDSSIYLCSVVFPSEKLFFGSGTQLSVL.

This sequence joins TRBV5-6 and TRBJ1-6; possibly TRBD1 for D (6 bases). V gave up 4 bases and J gave up 6 bases, with 14 bases separating them. Germline lookup yields CDR1 SGHDT and CDR2 YYEEEE. The CDR3 sequence is 15 residues long. DNA for the CDR3: TGTGCCAGCAGCGGAGGTGACAGGATTAATTCACCCCTCCACTTT. It translates to CASSGGDRINSPLHF.

The chain carries TRBV5-1 and TRBJ2-7; D gene ambiguous. The CDR3 runs to 15 residues. Trimming pared 1 base from V and 0 bases from J, leaving 11 bases between. The germline CDR1 and CDR2 sequences are SGHRS and YFSETQ. This chain's CDR3 is CASSLFTGDSYEQYF. For the CDR3, the DNA is TGCGCCAGCAGCTTGTTCACGGGTGACTCCTACGAGCAGTACTTC.